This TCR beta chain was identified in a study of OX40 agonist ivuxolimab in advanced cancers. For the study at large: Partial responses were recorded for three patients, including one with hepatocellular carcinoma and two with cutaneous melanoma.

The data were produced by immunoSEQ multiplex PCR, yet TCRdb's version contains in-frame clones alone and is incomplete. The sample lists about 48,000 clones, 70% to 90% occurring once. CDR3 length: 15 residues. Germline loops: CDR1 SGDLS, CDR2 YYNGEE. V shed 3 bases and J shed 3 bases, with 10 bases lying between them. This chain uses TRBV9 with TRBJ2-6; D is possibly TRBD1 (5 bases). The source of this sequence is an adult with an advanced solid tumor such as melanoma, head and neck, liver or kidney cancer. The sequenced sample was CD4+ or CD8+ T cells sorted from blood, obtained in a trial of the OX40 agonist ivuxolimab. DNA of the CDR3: TGTGCCAGCAGCGGGAACAGGTATGGGGCCAACGTCCTGACTTTC. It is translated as CASSGNRYGANVLTF.